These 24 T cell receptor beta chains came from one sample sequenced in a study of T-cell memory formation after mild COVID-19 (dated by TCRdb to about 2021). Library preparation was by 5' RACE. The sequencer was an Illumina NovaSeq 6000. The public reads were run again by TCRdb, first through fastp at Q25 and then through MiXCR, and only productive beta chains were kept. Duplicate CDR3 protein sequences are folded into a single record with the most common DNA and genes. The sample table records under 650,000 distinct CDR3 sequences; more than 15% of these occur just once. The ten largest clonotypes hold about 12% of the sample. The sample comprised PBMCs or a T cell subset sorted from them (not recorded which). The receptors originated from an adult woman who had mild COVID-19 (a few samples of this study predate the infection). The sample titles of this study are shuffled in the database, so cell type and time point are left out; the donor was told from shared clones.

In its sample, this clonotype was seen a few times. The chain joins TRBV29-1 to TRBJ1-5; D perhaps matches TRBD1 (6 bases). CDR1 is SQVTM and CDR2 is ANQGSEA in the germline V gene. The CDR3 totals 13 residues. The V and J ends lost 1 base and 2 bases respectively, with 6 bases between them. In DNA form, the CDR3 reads TGCAGCGTTGAAGGGACAGGCAATCAGCCCCAGCATTTT. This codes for CSVEGTGNQPQHF.

CDR3 sequence: CASSLPAGSVGELFF. The CDR3 DNA reads TGTGCCAGCAGCTTACCTGCAGGTTCGGTCGGGGAGCTGTTTTTT. The chain couples TRBV7-6 to TRBJ2-2; no clear D. The length of the CDR3 is 15 residues. V lost 2 bases, J lost 7 bases, and 14 bases lay in between. Germline V gene lookup returns CDR1 SGHVS and CDR2 FNYEAQ.

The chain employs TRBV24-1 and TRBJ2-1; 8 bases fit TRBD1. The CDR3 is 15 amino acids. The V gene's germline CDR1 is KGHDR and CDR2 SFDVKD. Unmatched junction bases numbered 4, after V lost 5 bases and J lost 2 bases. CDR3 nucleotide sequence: TGTGCCACCAGTGCATTGACAGGGGCCTACAATGAGCAGTTCTTC. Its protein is CATSALTGAYNEQFF.

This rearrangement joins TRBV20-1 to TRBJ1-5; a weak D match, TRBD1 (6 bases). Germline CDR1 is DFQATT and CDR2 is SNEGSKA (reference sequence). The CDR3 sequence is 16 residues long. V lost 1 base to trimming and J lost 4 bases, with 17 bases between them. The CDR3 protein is CSARADSSANNQPQHF. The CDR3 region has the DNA TGCAGTGCTAGAGCGGACAGTTCAGCAAATAATCAGCCCCAGCATTTT.

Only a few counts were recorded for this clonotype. CDR3 sequence reads: CASRSGGVYTEAFF. The DNA of the CDR3 is TGTGCCAGCAGGTCGGGGGGCGTGTATACTGAAGCTTTCTTT. This chain links TRBV7-9 with TRBJ1-1; D may be TRBD1 (6 bases). The germline V gene has CDR1 SEHNR and CDR2 FQNEAQ (reference sequence). Trimming took off 6 bases at V and 5 bases at J, with 16 bases between the two ends. The CDR3 has 14 amino acids.

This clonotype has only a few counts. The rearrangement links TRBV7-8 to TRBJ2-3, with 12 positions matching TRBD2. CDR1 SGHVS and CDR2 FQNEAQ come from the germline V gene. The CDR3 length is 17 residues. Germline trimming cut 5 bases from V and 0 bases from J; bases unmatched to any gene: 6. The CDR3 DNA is TGTGCCAGCAGCAAACTAGCGGGGGGCCGTAGCACAGATACGCAGTATTTT. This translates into CASSKLAGGRSTDTQYF.

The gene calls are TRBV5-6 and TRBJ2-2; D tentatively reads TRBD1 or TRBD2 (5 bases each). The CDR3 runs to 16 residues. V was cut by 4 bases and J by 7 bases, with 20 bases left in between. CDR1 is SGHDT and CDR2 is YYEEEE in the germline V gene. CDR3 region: CASSTSLIEGHGELFF. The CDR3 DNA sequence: TGTGCCAGCAGCACCTCCTTAATAGAGGGGCACGGGGAGCTGTTTTTT.

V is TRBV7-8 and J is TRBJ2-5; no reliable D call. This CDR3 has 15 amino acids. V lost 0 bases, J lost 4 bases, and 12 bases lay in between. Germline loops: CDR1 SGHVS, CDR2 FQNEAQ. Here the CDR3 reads CASSLAWAGGETQYF. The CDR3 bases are TGTGCCAGCAGCTTAGCGTGGGCAGGTGGAGAGACCCAGTACTTC.

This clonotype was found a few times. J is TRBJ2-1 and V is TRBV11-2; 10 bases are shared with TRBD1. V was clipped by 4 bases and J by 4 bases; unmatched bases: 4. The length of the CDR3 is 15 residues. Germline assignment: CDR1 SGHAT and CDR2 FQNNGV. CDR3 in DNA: TGTGCCAGCAGCTCAGACAGGGGGCAGTACAATGAGCAGTTCTTC. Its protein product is CASSSDRGQYNEQFF.

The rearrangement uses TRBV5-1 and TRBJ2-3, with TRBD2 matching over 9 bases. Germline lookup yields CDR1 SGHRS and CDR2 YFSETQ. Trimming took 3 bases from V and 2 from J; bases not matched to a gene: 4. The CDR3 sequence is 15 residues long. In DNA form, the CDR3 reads TGCGCCAGCAGCTCAAGACTAGCGGTCACAGATACGCAGTATTTT. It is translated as CASSSRLAVTDTQYF.

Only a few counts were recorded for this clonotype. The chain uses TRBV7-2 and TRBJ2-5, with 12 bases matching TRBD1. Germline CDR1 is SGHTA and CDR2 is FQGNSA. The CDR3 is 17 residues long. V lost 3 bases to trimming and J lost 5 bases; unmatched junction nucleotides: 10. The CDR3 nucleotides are TGTGCCAGCAGCTTCCGGGACAGGGGGCTAGTCCTGGAGACCCAGTACTTC. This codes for CASSFRDRGLVLETQYF.

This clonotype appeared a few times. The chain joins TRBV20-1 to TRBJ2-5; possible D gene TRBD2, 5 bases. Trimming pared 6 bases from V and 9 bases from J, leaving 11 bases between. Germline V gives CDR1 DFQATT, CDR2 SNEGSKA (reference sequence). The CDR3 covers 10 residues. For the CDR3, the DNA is TGCAGTGCCCCCCTCGGGGCCCAGTACTTC. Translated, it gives CSAPLGAQYF.

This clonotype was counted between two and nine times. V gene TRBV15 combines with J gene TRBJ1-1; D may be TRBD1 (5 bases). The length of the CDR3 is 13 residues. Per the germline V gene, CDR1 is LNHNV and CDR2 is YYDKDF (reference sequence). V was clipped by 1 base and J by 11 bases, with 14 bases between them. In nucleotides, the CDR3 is TGTGCCACCAGCAGAGTAGGGGCGAGGGACGCTTTCTTT. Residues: CATSRVGARDAFF.

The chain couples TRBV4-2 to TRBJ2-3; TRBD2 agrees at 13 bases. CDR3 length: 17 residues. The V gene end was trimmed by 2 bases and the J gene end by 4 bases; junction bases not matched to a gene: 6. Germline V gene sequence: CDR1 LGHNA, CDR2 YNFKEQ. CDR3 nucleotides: TGTGCCAGCAGCCAAACCTCCGGGACTAGCGGGGCAGATACGCAGTATTTT. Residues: CASSQTSGTSGADTQYF.

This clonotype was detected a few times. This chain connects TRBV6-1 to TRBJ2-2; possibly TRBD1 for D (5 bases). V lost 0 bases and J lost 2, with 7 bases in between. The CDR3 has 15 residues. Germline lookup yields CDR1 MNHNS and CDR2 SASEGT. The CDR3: CASSEAGANTGELFF. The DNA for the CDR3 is TGTGCCAGCAGTGAAGCTGGGGCCAACACCGGGGAGCTGTTTTTT.

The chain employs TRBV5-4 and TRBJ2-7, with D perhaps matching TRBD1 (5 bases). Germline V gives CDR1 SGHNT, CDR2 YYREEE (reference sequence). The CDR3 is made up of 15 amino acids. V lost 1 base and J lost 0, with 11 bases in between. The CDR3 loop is CASSLLQEPSYEQYF. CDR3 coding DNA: TGTGCCAGCAGCTTGTTACAGGAACCCTCCTACGAGCAGTACTTC. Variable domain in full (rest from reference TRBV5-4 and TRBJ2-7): ETGVTQSPTHLIKTRGQQVTLRCSSQSGHNTVSWYQQALGQGPQFIFQYYREEENGRGNFPPRFSGLQFPNYSSELNVNALELDDSALYLCASSLLQEPSYEQYFGPGTRLTVT.

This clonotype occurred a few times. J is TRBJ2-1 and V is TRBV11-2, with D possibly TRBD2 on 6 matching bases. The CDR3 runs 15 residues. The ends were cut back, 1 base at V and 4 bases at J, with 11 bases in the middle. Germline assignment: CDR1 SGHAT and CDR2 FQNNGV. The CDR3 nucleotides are TGTGCCAGCAGCTTAGCGGCGGGACCGTACAATGAGCAGTTCTTC. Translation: CASSLAAGPYNEQFF.

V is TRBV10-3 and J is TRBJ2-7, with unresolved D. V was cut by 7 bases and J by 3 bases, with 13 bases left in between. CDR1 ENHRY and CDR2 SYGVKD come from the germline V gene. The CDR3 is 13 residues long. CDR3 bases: TGTGCCATCAATAAGGAGCCCGGCTACGAGCAGTACTTC. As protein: CAINKEPGYEQYF.

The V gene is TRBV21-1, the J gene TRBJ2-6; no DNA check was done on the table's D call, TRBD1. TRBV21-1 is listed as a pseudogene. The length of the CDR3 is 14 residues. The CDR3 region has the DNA TGTGCCAGTGGGGGCGCTTCAGGGGCCAACGTCCTGACTTTC. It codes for CASGGASGANVLTF.

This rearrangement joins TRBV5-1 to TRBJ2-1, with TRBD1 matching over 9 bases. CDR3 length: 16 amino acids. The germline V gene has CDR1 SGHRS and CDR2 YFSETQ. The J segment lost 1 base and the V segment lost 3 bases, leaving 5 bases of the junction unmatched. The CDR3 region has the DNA TGCGCCAGCAGCTGGACAGGGGATTTTTCCTACAATGAGCAGTTCTTC. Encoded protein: CASSWTGDFSYNEQFF.

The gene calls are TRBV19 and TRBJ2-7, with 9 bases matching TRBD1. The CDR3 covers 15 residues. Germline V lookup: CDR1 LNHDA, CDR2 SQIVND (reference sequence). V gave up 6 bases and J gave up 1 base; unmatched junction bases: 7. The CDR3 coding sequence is TGTGCCAGTAGAGAATCCGGGACAGGGTCCTACGAGCAGTACTTC. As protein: CASRESGTGSYEQYF.

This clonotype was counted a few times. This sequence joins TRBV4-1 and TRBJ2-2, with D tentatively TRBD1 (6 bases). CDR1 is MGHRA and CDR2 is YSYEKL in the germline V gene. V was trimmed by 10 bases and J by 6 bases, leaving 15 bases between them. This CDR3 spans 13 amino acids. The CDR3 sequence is CATRLGAAGELFF. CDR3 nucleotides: TGCGCCACCAGGTTGGGGGCGGCCGGGGAGCTGTTTTTT.

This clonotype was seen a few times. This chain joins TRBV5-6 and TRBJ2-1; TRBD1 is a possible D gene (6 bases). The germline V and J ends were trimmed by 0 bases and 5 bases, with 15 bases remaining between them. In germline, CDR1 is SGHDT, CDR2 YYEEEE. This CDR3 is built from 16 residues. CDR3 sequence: CASSLEEAGANNEQFF. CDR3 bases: TGTGCCAGCAGCTTGGAAGAGGCAGGGGCCAACAATGAGCAGTTCTTC.

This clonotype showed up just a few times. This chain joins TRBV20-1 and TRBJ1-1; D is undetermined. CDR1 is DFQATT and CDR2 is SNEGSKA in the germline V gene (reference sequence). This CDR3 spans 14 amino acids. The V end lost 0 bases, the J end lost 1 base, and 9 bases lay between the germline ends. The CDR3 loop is CSARDRRSNTEAFF. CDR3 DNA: TGCAGTGCTAGAGATCGCAGGTCGAACACTGAAGCTTTCTTT.